A single sample gave rise to the 22 T cell receptor beta chains below, sequenced in a study of cytomegalovirus exposure and HLA in healthy donors. Primers included in the PCR were 60 Vbeta and 13 Jbeta primers. Sequencing used immunoSEQ multiplex PCR; TCRdb keeps in-frame clones, though not all of them. The data contain fewer than 110,000 clones, under 80% of them singletons. Specimen: PBMCs. All receptors come from a man aged 35-49 years in good health and CMV-seronegative.

Remarks on this clone: At one of its ends the junction is not consistent with the germline gene, which may arise from a read error. The chain employs TRBV7-9 and TRBJ2-7, with D tentatively TRBD1 (6 bases). CDR1 and CDR2 (germline): SEHNR, FQNEAQ (reference sequence). The CDR3 consists of 13 residues. The CDR3 spells CSSSFTGIYEQYF. The CDR3 DNA reads TGTTCCAGCAGCTTTACAGGGATTTACGAGCAGTACTTC.

The chain is built from TRBV11-2 and TRBJ1-3; D possibly corresponds to TRBD1 (5 bases). Germline CDR1 SGHAT, CDR2 FQNNGV. The CDR3 has 17 amino acids. Trimming stripped 0 bases from V and 2 bases from J, with 14 bases between. In DNA, the CDR3 is TGTGCCAGCAGCTTAGATCGGGGGGGACGAGCTGGAAACACCATATATTTT. It translates to CASSLDRGGRAGNTIYF.

V and J are TRBV6-6 and TRBJ1-1, with D tentatively TRBD1 (5 bases). The germline CDR1 and CDR2 sequences are MNHNY and SVGAGI (reference sequence). Trimming removed 0 bases from V and 4 bases from J, with 15 bases in between. The CDR3 consists of 16 residues. The CDR3 DNA reads TGTGCCAGCAGTTACTCGAGCCCCCCAGGGTCCACTGAAGCTTTCTTT. It translates to CASSYSSPPGSTEAFF.

The J gene is TRBJ2-3, the V gene TRBV18; D is undetermined. Trimming removed 2 bases from V and 0 bases from J, with 3 bases in between. This CDR3 contains 13 residues. Germline V lookup: CDR1 KGHSH, CDR2 LQKENI. Here the CDR3 reads CASSPSSTDTQYF. The CDR3 bases are TGTGCCAGCTCACCAAGCAGCACAGATACGCAGTATTTT. Full variable domain (missing parts from reference TRBV18 and TRBJ2-3): NAGVMQNPRHLVRRRGQEARLRCSPMKGHSHVYWYRQLPEEGLKFMVYLQKENIIDESGMPKERFSAEFPKEGPSILRIQQVVRGDSAAYFCASSPSSTDTQYFGPGTRLTVL.

The chain couples TRBV9 to TRBJ1-3; 9 bases align to TRBD1. V gave up 4 bases and J gave up 4 bases; unmatched junction bases: 12. Per the germline V gene, CDR1 is SGDLS and CDR2 is YYNGEE. CDR3 length equals 17 residues. The DNA of the CDR3 is TGTGCCAGCAGCAGAGGGACAGGGAGGAATGTCGGAAACACCATATATTTT. It translates to CASSRGTGRNVGNTIYF.

The chain carries TRBV12-5 and TRBJ2-7, with 7 positions matching TRBD1. The V segment lost 4 bases and the J segment 3 bases; nucleotides outside the gene matches: 6. The CDR3 consists of 14 residues. Germline-derived CDR1 and CDR2 are LGHNT and FRNRAP. CDR3 residues: CASGSGQVIYEQYF. The DNA for the CDR3 is TGTGCTAGTGGTTCCGGACAGGTCATCTACGAGCAGTACTTC.

The chain couples TRBV6-5 to TRBJ1-5; possibly TRBD1 for D (6 bases). This CDR3 has 13 residues. V lost 8 bases to trimming and J lost 5 bases, with 13 bases between them. Germline V gene data show CDR1 as MNHEY and CDR2 as SVGAGI. The CDR3 DNA is TGTGCCAGCGCACAGGGCTTCTATCAGCCCCAGCATTTT. Translated, it gives CASAQGFYQPQHF.

The rearrangement links TRBV5-5 to TRBJ1-2; 9 nucleotides align to TRBD1. CDR3 size: 15 residues. Losses at the gene ends were 4 bases for V and 7 bases for J; bases not matched to a gene: 11. The germline V gene encodes CDR1 SGHKS and CDR2 YYEKEE (reference sequence). CDR3 DNA: TGTGCCAGCAGCCCCACAGGGGGCGAATTAGTTGGCTACACCTTC. As protein: CASSPTGGELVGYTF.

This clone has a handful of counts. For the CDR3, the DNA is TGCGCCAGCAGCCAAACCGGGACAGGCTACGCCAACACCATATATTTT. Amino acids: CASSQTGTGYANTIYF. The chain carries TRBV5-1 and TRBJ1-3, with 8 positions matching TRBD1. The V gene end was trimmed by 4 bases and the J gene end by 7 bases; junction bases not matched to a gene: 13. Looked up from germline, CDR1 is SGHRS and CDR2 is YFSETQ. There are 16 residues in the CDR3.

The rearrangement joins TRBV10-3 to TRBJ2-1, with a possible D match to TRBD2 (5 bases). The CDR3 is 16 residues long. Germline assignment: CDR1 ENHRY and CDR2 SYGVKD. The germline V and J ends were trimmed by 3 bases and 0 bases, with 12 bases remaining between them. The CDR3 DNA reads as TGTGCCATCAGTGACAGATCTGGGAGCTCCTACAATGAGCAGTTCTTC. It is translated as CAISDRSGSSYNEQFF.

The chain recombines TRBV25-1 with TRBJ1-5; D is possibly TRBD1 (5 bases). The CDR3 runs 12 residues. V lost 4 bases and J lost 6, with 7 bases in between. Germline V gene data show CDR1 as MGHDK and CDR2 as SYGVNS. CDR3 protein: CASSVGVQPQHF. Here the CDR3 DNA reads TGTGCCAGCAGTGTAGGGGTTCAGCCCCAGCATTTT.

J is TRBJ1-1 and V is TRBV6-1; a possible D gene is TRBD1 (5 bases). Trimming stripped 5 bases from V and 1 base from J, with 14 bases between. Germline V gives CDR1 MNHNS, CDR2 SASEGT. The CDR3 runs 15 residues. The CDR3 nucleotides are TGTGCCAGCAGTCCTTGGGAGGGGCGGAACACTGAAGCTTTCTTT. This encodes CASSPWEGRNTEAFF.

The chain couples TRBV5-1 to TRBJ2-5; 9 bases map to TRBD1. V shed 0 bases, J shed 5 bases, and the junction held 8 bases outside the gene matches. The V gene's germline CDR1 is SGHRS and CDR2 YFSETQ. The CDR3 spans 16 residues. Here the CDR3 DNA reads TGCGCCAGCAGCTTGGGGGCTACAGGGGGCCGGGAGACCCAGTACTTC. Translating gives CASSLGATGGRETQYF.

This clone was seen just once. J is TRBJ2-7 and V is TRBV10-1, with a weak D call TRBD1 (6 bases). There are 18 residues in the CDR3. Between the trimmed V and J ends, which lost 2 bases and 0 bases, there was a span of 20 bases. The germline V gene has CDR1 WNHNN and CDR2 SYGVQD (reference sequence). CDR3 sequence: CASSEQGTFYPTSYEQYV. DNA for the CDR3: TGCGCCAGCAGTGAGCAGGGGACCTTCTACCCAACCTCCTACGAGCAGTACGTC.

The chain couples TRBV7-8 to TRBJ1-1, with no clear D. The CDR3 is 16 amino acids. Trimming took off 5 bases at V and 1 base at J, with 17 bases between the two ends. The germline V gene has CDR1 SGHVS and CDR2 FQNEAQ. The DNA of the CDR3 is TGTGCCAGCAGCCCTACGACCGCGGTAACGAACACTGAAGCTTTCTTT. Protein: CASSPTTAVTNTEAFF.

This chain joins TRBV10-3 and TRBJ1-1; tentative D call: TRBD1 (6 bases). This CDR3 is built from 16 residues. Germline values: CDR1 ENHRY, CDR2 SYGVKD. V was cut by 3 bases and J by 2 bases, with 16 bases left in between. This CDR3 reads CAISDFATGSNTEAFF. CDR3 DNA sequence: TGTGCCATCAGTGATTTCGCGACAGGATCTAACACTGAAGCTTTCTTT.

The chain employs TRBV6-5 and TRBJ1-2, with a weak D call TRBD1 (5 bases). This CDR3 has 13 amino acids. Germline CDR1 is MNHEY and CDR2 is SVGAGI. The ends were cut back, 7 bases at V and 2 bases at J, with 11 bases in the middle. The CDR3 DNA reads TGTGCCAGCATTGACAGCGCCAACTATGGCTACACCTTC. This translates into CASIDSANYGYTF.

The chain uses TRBV13 and TRBJ2-6, with TRBD1 matching 11 bases. The CDR3 is 18 amino acids. V lost 6 bases to trimming and J lost 2 bases; unmatched junction nucleotides: 9. Looked up from germline, CDR1 is PRHDT and CDR2 is FYEKMQ (reference sequence). The CDR3: CASRGGDRGSTGANVLTF. As DNA, the CDR3 is TGTGCCAGCAGGGGTGGGGACAGGGGGAGCACTGGGGCCAACGTCCTGACTTTC.

The V and J genes are TRBV5-4 and TRBJ2-3, with 9 bases that match TRBD2. V shed 1 base and J 2 bases; nucleotides not matched to a gene: 5. Per the germline V gene, CDR1 is SGHNT and CDR2 is YYREEE (reference sequence). There are 16 residues in the CDR3. The CDR3 nucleotides read TGTGCCAGCAGCTTGTCGCTAGCGGGACTCACAGATACGCAGTATTTT. It translates to CASSLSLAGLTDTQYF. Supplemented by reference TRBV5-4 and TRBJ2-3, the full variable domain reads ETGVTQSPTHLIKTRGQQVTLRCSSQSGHNTVSWYQQALGQGPQFIFQYYREEENGRGNFPPRFSGLQFPNYSSELNVNALELDDSALYLCASSLSLAGLTDTQYFGPGTRLTVL.

Concerning this clone: A junction boundary mismatches the germline segment, possibly from a read error. The chain has TRBV7-9 and TRBJ1-1; 7 bases agree with TRBD1. Per the germline V gene, CDR1 is SEHNR and CDR2 is FQNEAQ (reference sequence). There are 14 residues in the CDR3. This CDR3 reads CSSSQGQRYTEAFF. CDR3 sequence (DNA): TGTTCCAGCAGCCAGGGACAGCGATACACTGAAGCTTTCTTT. The whole variable domain, filled in from reference TRBV7-9 and TRBJ1-1, reads DTGVSQNPRHKITKRGQNVTFRCDPISEHNRLYWYRQTLGQGPEFLTYFQNEAQLEKSRLLSDRFSAERPKGSFSTLEIQRTEQGDSAMYLCSSSQGQRYTEAFFGQGTRLTVV.

The V and J genes are TRBV6-5 and TRBJ2-5; 9 bases agree with TRBD2. CDR1 is MNHEY and CDR2 is SVGAGI in the germline V gene. Trimming took 2 bases from V and 3 from J; bases not matched to a gene: 7. This CDR3 has 16 amino acids. The CDR3 DNA follows: TGTGCCAGCAGTTACCGGGCGGGGGGGCTAGAAGAGACCCAGTACTTC. This sequence encodes CASSYRAGGLEETQYF.

This clone occurred a few times. This rearrangement joins TRBV5-1 to TRBJ1-3; the D gene is possibly TRBD1 (5 bases). The CDR3 spans 14 residues. CDR1 is SGHRS and CDR2 is YFSETQ in the germline V gene. Trimming pared 7 bases from V and 0 bases from J, leaving 11 bases between. This CDR3 is CASSGGSSGNTIYF. The CDR3 DNA follows: TGCGCCAGCTCGGGGGGGAGCTCTGGAAACACCATATATTTT.